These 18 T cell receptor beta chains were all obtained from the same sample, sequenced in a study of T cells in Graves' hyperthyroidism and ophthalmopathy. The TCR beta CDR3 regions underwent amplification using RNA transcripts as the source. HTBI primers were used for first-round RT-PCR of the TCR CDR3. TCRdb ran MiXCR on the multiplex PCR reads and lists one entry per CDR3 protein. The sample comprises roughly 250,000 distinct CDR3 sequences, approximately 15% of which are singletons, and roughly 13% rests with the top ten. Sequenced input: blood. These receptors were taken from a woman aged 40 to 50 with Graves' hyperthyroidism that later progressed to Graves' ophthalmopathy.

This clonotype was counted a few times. This CDR3 is CATSRERTSGTHSYNEQFF. CDR3 nucleotide sequence: TGTGCCACCAGCAGAGAGCGGACTAGCGGGACCCACTCCTACAATGAGCAGTTCTTC. V usage is TRBV15 and J usage is TRBJ2-1; 12 nucleotides line up with TRBD2. There are 19 residues in the CDR3. Germline V lookup: CDR1 LNHNV, CDR2 YYDKDF (reference sequence). V shed 0 bases, J shed 0 bases, and the junction held 6 bases outside the gene matches.

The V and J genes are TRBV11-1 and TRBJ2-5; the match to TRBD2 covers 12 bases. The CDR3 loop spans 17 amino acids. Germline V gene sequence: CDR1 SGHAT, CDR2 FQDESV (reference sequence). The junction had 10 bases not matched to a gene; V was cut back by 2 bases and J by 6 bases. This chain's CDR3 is CASSLFPLAGGPKTQYF. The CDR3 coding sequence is TGTGCCAGCAGCTTATTCCCCCTAGCGGGAGGGCCAAAGACCCAGTACTTC. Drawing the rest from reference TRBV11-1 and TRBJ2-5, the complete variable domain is EAEVAQSPRYKITEKSQAVAFWCDPISGHATLYWYRQILGQGPELLVQFQDESVVDDSQLPKDRFSAERLKGVDSTLKIQPAELGDSAMYLCASSLFPLAGGPKTQYFGPGTRLLVL.

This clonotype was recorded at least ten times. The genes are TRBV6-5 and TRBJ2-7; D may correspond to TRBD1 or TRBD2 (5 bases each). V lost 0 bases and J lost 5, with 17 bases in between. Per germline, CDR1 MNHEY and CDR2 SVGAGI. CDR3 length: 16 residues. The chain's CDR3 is CASSYSMWGRGDEQYF. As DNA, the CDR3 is TGTGCCAGCAGTTACTCGATGTGGGGACGAGGTGACGAGCAGTACTTC.

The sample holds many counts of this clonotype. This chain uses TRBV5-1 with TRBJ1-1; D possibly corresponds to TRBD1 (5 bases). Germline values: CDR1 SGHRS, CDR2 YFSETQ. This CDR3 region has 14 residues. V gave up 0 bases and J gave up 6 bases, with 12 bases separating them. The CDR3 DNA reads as TGCGCCAGCAGCTTGGACAGGCCCAACGCTGAAGCTTTCTTT. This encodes CASSLDRPNAEAFF. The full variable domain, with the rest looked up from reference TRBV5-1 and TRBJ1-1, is KAGVTQTPRYLIKTRGQQVTLSCSPISGHRSVSWYQQTPGQGLQFLFEYFSETQRNKGNFPGRFSGRQFSNSRSEMNVSTLELGDSALYLCASSLDRPNAEAFFGQGTRLTVV.

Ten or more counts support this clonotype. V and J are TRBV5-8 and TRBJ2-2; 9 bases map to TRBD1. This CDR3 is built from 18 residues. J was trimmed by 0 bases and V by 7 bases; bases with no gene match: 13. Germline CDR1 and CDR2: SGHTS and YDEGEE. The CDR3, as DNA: TGTGCCAGCGGACTACGGACAGGGGCGTTCGCGAACACCGGGGAGCTGTTTTTT. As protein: CASGLRTGAFANTGELFF.

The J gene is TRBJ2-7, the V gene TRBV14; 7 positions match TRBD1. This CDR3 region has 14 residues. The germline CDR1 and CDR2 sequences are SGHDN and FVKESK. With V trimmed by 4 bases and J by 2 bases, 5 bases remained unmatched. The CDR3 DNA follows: TGTGCCAGCAGCCCGCAGGGGGACCCCTACGAGCAGTACTTC. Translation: CASSPQGDPYEQYF.

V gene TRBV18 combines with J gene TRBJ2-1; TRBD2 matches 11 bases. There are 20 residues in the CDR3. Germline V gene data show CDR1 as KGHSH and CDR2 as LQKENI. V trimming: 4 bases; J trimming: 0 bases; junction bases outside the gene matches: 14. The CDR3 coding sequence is TGTGCCAGCTCACTTCGACTAGCGGGAACAAAATGGGGCTCCTACAATGAGCAGTTCTTC. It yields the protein CASSLRLAGTKWGSYNEQFF.

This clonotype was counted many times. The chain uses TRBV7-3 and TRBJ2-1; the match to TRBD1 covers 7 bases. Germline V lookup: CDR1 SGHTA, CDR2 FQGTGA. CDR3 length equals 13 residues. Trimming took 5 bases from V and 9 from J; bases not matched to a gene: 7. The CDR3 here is CASSHQGDGEQFF. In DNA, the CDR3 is TGTGCCAGCAGCCATCAGGGGGATGGTGAGCAGTTCTTC.

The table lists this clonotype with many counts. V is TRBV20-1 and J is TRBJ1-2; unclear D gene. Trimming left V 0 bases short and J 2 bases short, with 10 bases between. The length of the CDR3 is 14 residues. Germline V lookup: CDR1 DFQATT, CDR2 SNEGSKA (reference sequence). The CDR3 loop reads CSAREPGANYGYTF. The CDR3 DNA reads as TGCAGTGCTAGAGAGCCAGGCGCAAACTATGGCTACACCTTC.

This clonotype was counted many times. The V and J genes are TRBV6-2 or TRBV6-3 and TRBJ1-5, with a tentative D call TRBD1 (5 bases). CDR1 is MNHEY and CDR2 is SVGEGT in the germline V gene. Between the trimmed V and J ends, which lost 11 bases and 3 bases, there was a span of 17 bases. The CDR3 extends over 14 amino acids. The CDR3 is CAVQVAGFNQPQHF. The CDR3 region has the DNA TGTGCCGTACAGGTTGCGGGGTTCAATCAGCCCCAGCATTTT.

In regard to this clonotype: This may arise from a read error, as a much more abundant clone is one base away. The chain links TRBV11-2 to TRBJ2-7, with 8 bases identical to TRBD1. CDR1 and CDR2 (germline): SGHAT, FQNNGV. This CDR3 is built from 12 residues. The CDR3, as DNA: TGTGTCAGCCAGGGGGCATCCTACGAGCAGTACTTC. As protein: CVSQGASYEQYF.

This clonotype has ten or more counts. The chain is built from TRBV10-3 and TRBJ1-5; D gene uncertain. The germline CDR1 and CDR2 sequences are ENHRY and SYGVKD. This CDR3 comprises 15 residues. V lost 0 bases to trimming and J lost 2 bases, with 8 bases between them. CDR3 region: CAISESKGRNQPQHF. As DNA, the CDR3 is TGTGCCATCAGTGAGTCGAAAGGCCGCAATCAGCCCCAGCATTTT.

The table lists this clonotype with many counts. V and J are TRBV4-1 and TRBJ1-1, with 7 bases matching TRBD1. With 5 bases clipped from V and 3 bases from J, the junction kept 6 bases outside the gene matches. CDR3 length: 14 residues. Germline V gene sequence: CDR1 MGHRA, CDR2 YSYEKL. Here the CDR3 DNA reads TGCGCCAGCAGCACGCCGGGACAGCACACTGAAGCTTTCTTT. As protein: CASSTPGQHTEAFF.

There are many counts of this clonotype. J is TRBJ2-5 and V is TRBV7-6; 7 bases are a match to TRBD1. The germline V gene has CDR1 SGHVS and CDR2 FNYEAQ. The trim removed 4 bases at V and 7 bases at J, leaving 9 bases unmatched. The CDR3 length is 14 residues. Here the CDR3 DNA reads TGTGCCAGCAGCTCTAAAGGGCGGACAGGGACCCAGTACTTC. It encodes CASSSKGRTGTQYF.

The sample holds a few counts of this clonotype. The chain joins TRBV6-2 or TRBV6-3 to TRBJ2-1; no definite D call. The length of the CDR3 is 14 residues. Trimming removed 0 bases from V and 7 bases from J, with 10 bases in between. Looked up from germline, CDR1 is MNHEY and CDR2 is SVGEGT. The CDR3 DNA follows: TGTGCCAGCAGTTACTCGGGCCTTACTAATGAGCAGTTCTTC. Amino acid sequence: CASSYSGLTNEQFF.

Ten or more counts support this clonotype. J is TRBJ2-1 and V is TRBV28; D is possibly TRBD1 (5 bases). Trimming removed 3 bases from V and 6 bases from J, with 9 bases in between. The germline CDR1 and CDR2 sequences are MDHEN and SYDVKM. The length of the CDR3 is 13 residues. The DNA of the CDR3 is TGTGCCAGCAGTTTTGCTAGGGGCAATGAGCAGTTCTTC. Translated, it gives CASSFARGNEQFF.

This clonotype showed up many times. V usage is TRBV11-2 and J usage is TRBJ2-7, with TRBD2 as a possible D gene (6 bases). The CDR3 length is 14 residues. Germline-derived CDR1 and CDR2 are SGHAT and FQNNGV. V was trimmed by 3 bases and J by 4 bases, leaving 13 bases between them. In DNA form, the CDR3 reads TGTGCCAGCAGCTTGGGGGGATCGGTTTACGAGCAGTACTTC. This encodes CASSLGGSVYEQYF.

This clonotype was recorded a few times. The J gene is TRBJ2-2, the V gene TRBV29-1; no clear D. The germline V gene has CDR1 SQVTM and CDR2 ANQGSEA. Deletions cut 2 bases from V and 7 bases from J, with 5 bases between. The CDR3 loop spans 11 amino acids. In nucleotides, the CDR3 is TGCAGCGTTGAATCGGTCGGGGAGCTGTTTTTT. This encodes CSVESVGELFF.